This T cell receptor beta chain was sequenced for a study of radiotherapy plus CTLA-4 blockade in lung cancer. Across the whole study: In approximately 17% of patients, objective responses were seen; around 31% had disease control. Study-wide points: Early blood T cell clone dynamics reportedly forecast response best, with interferon-beta. In blood, after radiotherapy plus ipilimumab, tumor-derived TCR clones expanded.

V shed 4 bases and J shed 5 bases, with 14 bases lying between them. The CDR3 runs 14 residues. CDR1 is MNHNY, CDR2 SVGAGI, per germline (reference sequence). A note on this clone: The antigen is not known.

Repertoires were generated with immunoSEQ multiplex PCR, while TCRdb's copy carries only in-frame clones and drops some. The sample has about 120,000 clones; about 87% are singletons. Those with chemo-refractory metastatic non-small-cell lung cancer were treated with focal radiation combined with CTLA-4 blockade using ipilimumab. The TCR comes from a human donor with non-small cell lung cancer that progressed on radiotherapy plus ipilimumab. This specimen consisted of peripheral blood, obtained from a patient treated with radiotherapy plus ipilimumab. The chain couples TRBV6-6 to TRBJ1-1; D remains ambiguous. Here the CDR3 reads CASSSTGPGTEAFF. DNA for the CDR3: TGTGCCAGCAGTTCCACCGGGCCCGGGACTGAAGCTTTCTTT.